These 12 T cell receptor delta chains were sequenced from one sample in a study of delta chains in infants with herpesvirus infections. TCR cDNA was made from PBMC RNA with gamma- and delta-chain-specific primers. TCRdb called clones from the RT-PCR reads again using CATT. This sample has approximately 1,300 delta-chain clones, with more than 30% found just once. Here the sequenced sample was peripheral blood, taken at time point 2 of longitudinal follow-up. The receptors derive from a human donor who was a Ugandan infant, either HIV-exposed or HIV-unexposed (not recorded which).

The chain employs TRDV1 and TRDJ1; TRDD3 matches 12 bases. With 0 bases clipped from V and 1 base from J, the junction kept 24 bases outside the gene matches. The germline CDR1 and CDR2 sequences are TSWWSYY and QGS. The CDR3 runs to 24 residues. The CDR3 DNA sequence: TGTGCTCTTGGGGAACTAGCTACTATTTGGAGCTACTGGGGGATACTATGGGCCACCGATAAACTCATCTTT. It yields the protein CALGELATIWSYWGILWATDKLIF.

This clone was seen a handful of times. CDR3 protein: CALGEPVPTLPRTGGCSYTDKLIF. In DNA, the CDR3 is TGTGCTCTTGGGGAGCCGGTTCCTACCCTACCCCGTACTGGGGGATGCTCCTACACCGATAAACTCATCTTT. The genes are TRDV1 and TRDJ1, with TRDD3 matching over 10 bases. V dropped 3 bases and J dropped 0; count of bases not matched to a gene: 28. Germline-derived CDR1 and CDR2 are TSWWSYY and QGS. The CDR3 length is 24 residues.

This clone was observed a few times. The CDR3 here is CALGTPSYGGYYPYTDKLIF. The CDR3, as DNA: TGTGCTCTTGGGACACCTTCCTACGGGGGATACTACCCTTACACCGATAAACTCATCTTT. The rearrangement uses TRDV1 and TRDJ1, with D perhaps matching TRDD2 or TRDD3 (9 bases each). V lost 5 bases to trimming and J lost 0 bases, with 28 bases between them. Germline values: CDR1 TSWWSYY, CDR2 QGS. The CDR3 is made up of 20 amino acids.

The chain carries TRDV1 and TRDJ1; TRDD3 matches 10 bases. Germline CDR1 and CDR2: TSWWSYY and QGS. The CDR3 sequence is 22 residues long. The V and J ends lost 0 bases and 5 bases, in that order; junction bases with no gene match: 24. The CDR3 here is CALGELGAIPSYWGIFRDKLIF. CDR3 coding DNA: TGTGCTCTTGGGGAACTAGGGGCCATTCCTTCATACTGGGGGATCTTCCGTGATAAACTCATCTTT.

The J gene is TRDJ1, the V gene TRDV1; possibly TRDD2 for D (6 bases). V gave up 1 base and J gave up 10 bases, with 19 bases separating them. CDR3 length equals 15 residues. Per germline, CDR1 TSWWSYY and CDR2 QGS. CDR3 coding DNA: TGTGCTCTTGGGGAACCGTCTCCTACTAGGAGGGGACTCATCTTT. As protein: CALGEPSPTRRGLIF.

This clone was observed a handful of times. The chain joins TRDV1 to TRDJ1; TRDD3 agrees at 9 bases. Germline V CDR1 and CDR2: TSWWSYY, QGS. The V and J ends lost 5 bases and 3 bases, in that order; junction bases with no gene match: 31. This CDR3 region has 23 residues. The CDR3 nucleotides are TGTGCTCTTGGGTTTCATCTGCATGCTGGTGGGGGATATATTTTCGAAAGGGCCGATAAACTCATCTTT. This translates into CALGFHLHAGGGYIFERADKLIF.

The V call is TRDV1, the J call TRDJ1, with TRDD3 matching 12 bases. The V gene end was trimmed by 2 bases and the J gene end by 0 bases; junction bases not matched to a gene: 13. The germline gives CDR1 TSWWSYY, CDR2 QGS. CDR3 size: 20 residues. This CDR3 is CALGEFLSDWGIQYTDKLIF. The CDR3 DNA reads as TGTGCTCTTGGGGAATTCCTCTCGGACTGGGGGATACAGTACACCGATAAACTCATCTTT.

Note on this clone: Different DNA sequences within this sample yield the same CDR3. The gene calls are TRDV1 and TRDJ1, with TRDD3 identical over 10 bases. Looked up from germline, CDR1 is TSWWSYY and CDR2 is QGS. There are 21 residues in the CDR3. The V gene end was trimmed by 5 bases and the J gene end by 10 bases; junction bases not matched to a gene: 31. The DNA for the CDR3 is TGTGCTCTTGGGACCCTAGGCTTCAAACAGCTGGGGGATAGGTCTACGGTCGGACTCATCTTT. It specifies CALGTLGFKQLGDRSTVGLIF.

This sequence joins TRDV1 and TRDJ1; 11 bases map to TRDD3. The CDR3 has 20 residues. Losses at the gene ends were 5 bases for V and 2 bases for J; bases not matched to a gene: 19. From germline, CDR1 is TSWWSYY and CDR2 QGS. CDR3 sequence: CALGKRLFYWGIRRTDKLIF. The DNA of the CDR3 is TGTGCTCTTGGGAAACGGCTCTTCTACTGGGGGATAAGGAGGACCGATAAACTCATCTTT.

DNA of the CDR3: TGTGCTCTTGGGGAAGCGACCCAACTCTGGGGGAACTCACACGATAAACTCATCTTT. It yields the protein CALGEATQLWGNSHDKLIF. V usage is TRDV1 and J usage is TRDJ1, with 8 bases aligning to TRDD3. Germline assignment: CDR1 TSWWSYY and CDR2 QGS. Trimming at V came to 2 bases and at J to 4 bases, leaving 18 bases not matched to a gene. The CDR3 spans 19 residues.

Points on this clone: An end of the junction does not agree with germline; a read error may underlie this. The chain combines TRDV1 with TRDJ1; TRDD3 matches at 7 bases. The CDR3 is made up of 21 amino acids. Germline CDR1 TSWWSYY, CDR2 QGS. The CDR3: CALGERCLRRRGWGGPEKLIF. CDR3 DNA sequence: TGTGCTCTTGGGGAACGTTGCCTACGTCGAAGGGGCTGGGGGGGCCCCGAGAAACTCATCTTT.

Only a few counts were recorded for this clone. This chain joins TRDV2 and TRDJ3; 7 nucleotides align to TRDD3. The CDR3 is 17 residues long. Losses at the gene ends were 0 bases for V and 0 bases for J; bases not matched to a gene: 1. Germline-derived CDR1 and CDR2 are GEAIGNYY and EKD. For the CDR3, the DNA is TGTGCCTGTGACACCGGATACGACTCCTGGGACACCCGACAGATGTTTTTC. Its protein product is CACDTGYDSWDTRQMFF.